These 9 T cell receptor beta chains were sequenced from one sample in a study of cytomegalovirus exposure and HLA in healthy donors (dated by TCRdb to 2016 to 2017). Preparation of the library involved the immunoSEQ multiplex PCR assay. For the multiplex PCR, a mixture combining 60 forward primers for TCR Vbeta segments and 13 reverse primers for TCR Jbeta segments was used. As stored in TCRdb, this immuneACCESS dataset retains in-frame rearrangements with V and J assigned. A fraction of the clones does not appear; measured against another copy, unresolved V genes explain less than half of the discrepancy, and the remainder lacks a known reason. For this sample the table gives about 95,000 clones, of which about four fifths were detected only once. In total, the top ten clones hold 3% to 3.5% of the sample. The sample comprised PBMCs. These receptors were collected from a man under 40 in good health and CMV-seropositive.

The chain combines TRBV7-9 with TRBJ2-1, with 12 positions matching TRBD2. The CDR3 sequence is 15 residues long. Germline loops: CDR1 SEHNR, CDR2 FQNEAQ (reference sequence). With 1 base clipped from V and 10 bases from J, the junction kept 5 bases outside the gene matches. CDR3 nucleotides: TGTGCCAGCAGCTTAGGGACTAGCGGGACGCAAGAGCAGTTCTTC. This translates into CASSLGTSGTQEQFF.

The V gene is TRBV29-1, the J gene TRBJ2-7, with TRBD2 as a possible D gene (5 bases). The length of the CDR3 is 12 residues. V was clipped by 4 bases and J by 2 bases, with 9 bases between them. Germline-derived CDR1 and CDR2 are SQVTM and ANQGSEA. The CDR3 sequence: CSVVSGTYEQYF. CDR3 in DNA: TGCAGCGTTGTAAGCGGAACCTACGAGCAGTACTTC.

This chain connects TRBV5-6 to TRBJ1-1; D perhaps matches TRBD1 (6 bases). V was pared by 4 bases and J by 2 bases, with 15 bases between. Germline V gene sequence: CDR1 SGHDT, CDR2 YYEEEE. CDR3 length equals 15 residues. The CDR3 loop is CASSLGAGYNTEAFF. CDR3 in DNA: TGTGCCAGCAGCCTGGGGGCAGGTTATAACACTGAAGCTTTCTTT.

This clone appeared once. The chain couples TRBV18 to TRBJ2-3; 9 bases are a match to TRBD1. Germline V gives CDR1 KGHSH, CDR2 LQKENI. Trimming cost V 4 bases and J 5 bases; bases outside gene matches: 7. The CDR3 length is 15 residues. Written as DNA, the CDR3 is TGTGCCAGCTCACTGGGACAGGGAGTTGGAGATACGCAGTATTTT. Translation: CASSLGQGVGDTQYF. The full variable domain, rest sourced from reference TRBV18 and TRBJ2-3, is NAGVMQNPRHLVRRRGQEARLRCSPMKGHSHVYWYRQLPEEGLKFMVYLQKENIIDESGMPKERFSAEFPKEGPSILRIQQVVRGDSAAYFCASSLGQGVGDTQYFGPGTRLTVL.

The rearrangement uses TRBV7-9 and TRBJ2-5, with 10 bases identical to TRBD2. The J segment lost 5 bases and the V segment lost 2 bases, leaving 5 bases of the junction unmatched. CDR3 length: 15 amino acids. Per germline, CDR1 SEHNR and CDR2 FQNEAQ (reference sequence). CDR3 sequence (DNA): TGTGCCAGCAGCTTACCCACTAGCGGGAAGGAGACCCAGTACTTC. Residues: CASSLPTSGKETQYF.

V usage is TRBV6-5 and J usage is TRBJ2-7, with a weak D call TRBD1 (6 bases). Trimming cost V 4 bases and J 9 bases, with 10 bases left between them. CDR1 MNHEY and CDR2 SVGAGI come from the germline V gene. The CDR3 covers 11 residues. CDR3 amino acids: CASSSLTGQYF. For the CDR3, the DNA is TGTGCCAGCAGTTCCCTGACAGGGCAGTACTTC.

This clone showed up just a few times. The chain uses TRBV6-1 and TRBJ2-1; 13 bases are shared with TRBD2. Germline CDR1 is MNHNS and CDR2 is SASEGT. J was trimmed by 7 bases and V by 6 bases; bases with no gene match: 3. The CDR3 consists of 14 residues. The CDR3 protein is CASRLAGGWNEQFF. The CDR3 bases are TGTGCCAGCAGACTAGCGGGAGGGTGGAATGAGCAGTTCTTC.

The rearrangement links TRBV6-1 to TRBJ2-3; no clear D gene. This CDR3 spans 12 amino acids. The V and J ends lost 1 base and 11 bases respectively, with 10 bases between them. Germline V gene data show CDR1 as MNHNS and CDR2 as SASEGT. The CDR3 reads CASSEVSDKQYF. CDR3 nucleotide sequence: TGTGCCAGCAGTGAAGTTAGTGACAAGCAGTATTTT.

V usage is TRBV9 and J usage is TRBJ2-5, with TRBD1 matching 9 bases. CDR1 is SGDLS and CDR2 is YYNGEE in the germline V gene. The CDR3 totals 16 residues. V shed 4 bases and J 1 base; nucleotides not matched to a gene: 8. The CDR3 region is CASSIHRGLGQETQYF. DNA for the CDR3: TGTGCCAGCAGCATTCACAGGGGGCTGGGCCAAGAGACCCAGTACTTC.